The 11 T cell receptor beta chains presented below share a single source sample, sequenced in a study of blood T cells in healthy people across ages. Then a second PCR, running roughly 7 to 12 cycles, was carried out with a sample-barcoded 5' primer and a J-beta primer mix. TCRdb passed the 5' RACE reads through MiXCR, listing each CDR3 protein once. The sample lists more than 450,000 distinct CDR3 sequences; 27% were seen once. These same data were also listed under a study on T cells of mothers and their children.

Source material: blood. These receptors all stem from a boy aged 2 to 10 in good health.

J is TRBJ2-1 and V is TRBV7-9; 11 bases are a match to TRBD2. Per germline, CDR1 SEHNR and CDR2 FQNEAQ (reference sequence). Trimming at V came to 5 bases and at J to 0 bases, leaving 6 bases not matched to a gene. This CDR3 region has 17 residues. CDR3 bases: TGTGCCAGCAGCCCCTTAGCGGGGGGGGGCTCCTACAATGAGCAGTTCTTC. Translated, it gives CASSPLAGGGSYNEQFF.

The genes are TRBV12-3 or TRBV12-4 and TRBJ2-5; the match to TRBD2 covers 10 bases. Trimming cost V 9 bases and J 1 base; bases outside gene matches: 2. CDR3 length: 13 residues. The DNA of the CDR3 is TGTGCCAGTAGCGGGAGGACCCAAGAGACCCAGTACTTC. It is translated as CASSGRTQETQYF.

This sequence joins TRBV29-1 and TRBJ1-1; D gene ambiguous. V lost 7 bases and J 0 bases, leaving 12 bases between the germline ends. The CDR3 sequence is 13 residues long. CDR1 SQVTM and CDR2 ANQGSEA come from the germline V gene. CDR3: CSASAVLNTEAFF. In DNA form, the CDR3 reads TGCAGCGCCTCAGCGGTATTGAACACTGAAGCTTTCTTT.

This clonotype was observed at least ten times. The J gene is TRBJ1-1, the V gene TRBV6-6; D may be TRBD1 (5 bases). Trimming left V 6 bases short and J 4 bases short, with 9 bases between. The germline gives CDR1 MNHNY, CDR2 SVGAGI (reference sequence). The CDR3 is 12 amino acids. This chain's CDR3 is CASSGGGTEAFF. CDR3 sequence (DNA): TGTGCCAGCAGCGGGGGTGGCACTGAAGCTTTCTTT.

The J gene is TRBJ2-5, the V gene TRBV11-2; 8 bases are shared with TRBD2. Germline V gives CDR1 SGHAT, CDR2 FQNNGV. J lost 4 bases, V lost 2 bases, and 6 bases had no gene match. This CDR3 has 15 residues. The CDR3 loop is CASSLNGGAGETQYF. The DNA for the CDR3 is TGTGCCAGCAGCTTAAACGGGGGGGCCGGAGAGACCCAGTACTTC.

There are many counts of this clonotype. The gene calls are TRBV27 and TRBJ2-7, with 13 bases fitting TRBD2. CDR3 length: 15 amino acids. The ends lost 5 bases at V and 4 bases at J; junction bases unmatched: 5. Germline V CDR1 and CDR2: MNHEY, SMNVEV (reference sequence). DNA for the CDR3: TGTGCCAGCAGTAGCGGACTAGCGGGAGTGTACGAGCAGTACTTC. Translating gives CASSSGLAGVYEQYF.

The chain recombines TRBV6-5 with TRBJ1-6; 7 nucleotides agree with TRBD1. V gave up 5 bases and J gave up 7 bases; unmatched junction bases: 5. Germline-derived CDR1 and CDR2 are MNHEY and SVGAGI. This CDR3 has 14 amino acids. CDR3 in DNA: TGTGCCAGCAGTAGGATGACAGGGAATTCACCCCTCCACTTT. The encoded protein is CASSRMTGNSPLHF.

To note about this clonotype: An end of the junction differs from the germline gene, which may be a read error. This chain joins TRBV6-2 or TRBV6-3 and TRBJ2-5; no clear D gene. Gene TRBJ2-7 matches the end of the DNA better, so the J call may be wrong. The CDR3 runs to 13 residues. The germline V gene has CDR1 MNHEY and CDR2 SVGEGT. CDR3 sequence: CAGSHHVGYEQYF. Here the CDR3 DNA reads TGTGCCGGCAGCCACCACGTTGGCTACGAGCAGTACTTC.

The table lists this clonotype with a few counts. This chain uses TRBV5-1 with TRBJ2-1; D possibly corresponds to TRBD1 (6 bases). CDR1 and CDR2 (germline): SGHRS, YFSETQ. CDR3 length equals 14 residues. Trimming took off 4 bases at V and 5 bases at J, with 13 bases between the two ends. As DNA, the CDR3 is TGCGCCAGCAGCGATGCAGGGGCTAACAATGAGCAGTTCTTC. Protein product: CASSDAGANNEQFF.

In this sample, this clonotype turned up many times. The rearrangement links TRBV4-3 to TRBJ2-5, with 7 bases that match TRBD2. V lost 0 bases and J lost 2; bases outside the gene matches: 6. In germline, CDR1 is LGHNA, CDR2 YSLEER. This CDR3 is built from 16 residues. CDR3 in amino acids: CASSQEGAGTQETQYF. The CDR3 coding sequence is TGCGCCAGCAGCCAAGAGGGAGCGGGGACTCAAGAGACCCAGTACTTC.

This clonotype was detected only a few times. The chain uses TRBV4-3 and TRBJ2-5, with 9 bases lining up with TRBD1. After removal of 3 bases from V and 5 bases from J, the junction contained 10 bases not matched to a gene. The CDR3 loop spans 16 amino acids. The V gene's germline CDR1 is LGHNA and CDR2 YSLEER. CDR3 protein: CASSHSGTGNAETQYF. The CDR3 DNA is TGCGCCAGCAGCCATTCCGGGACAGGGAACGCGGAGACCCAGTACTTC.